This TCR beta chain derives from a study of blood T cell repertoires in COVID-19. Turning to the study itself: PBMCs, B-cell-depleted T cells, or T cells were the source of the cDNA or gDNA that made up the material.

Trimming removed 0 bases from V and 1 base from J, with 9 bases in between. This CDR3 is 15 amino acids long. CDR1 SGHVS and CDR2 FQNEAQ come from the germline V gene. The data were produced by immunoSEQ multiplex PCR, yet TCRdb's version contains in-frame clones alone and is incomplete. The sample has 67,000 or so clones; roughly 77% are singletons. Sequencing used peripheral blood. The chain links TRBV7-8 to TRBJ1-2; no reliable D call. This TCR was sampled from a woman aged 70-85 years with acute or convalescent COVID-19. The CDR3 DNA is TGTGCCAGCAGCTTAGCGCCGGTCATTAACTATGGCTACACCTTC. This gives the protein CASSLAPVINYGYTF.